This record covers a single T cell receptor beta chain. In the CD4+ fraction, cells were divided into CD45RA+ naive and CD45RA-negative memory subsets. This record comes from a study of shared clonotypes between healthy human individuals. Evenly divided among several immunoSEQ plates was the genomic DNA of each subset. The protocol was immunoSEQ multiplex PCR, while the TCRdb copy is restricted to in-frame clones and leaves out a portion. The sample includes a few million clones, less than 95% of them seen just once. This CDR3 region has 17 residues. Germline trimming cut 3 bases from V and 3 bases from J; bases unmatched to any gene: 10. Germline CDR1 is SGHAT and CDR2 is FQNNGV.

The TCR comes from a man younger than 30 in good health. Some clones in this sample may be carry-over from other donors' samples. What was sequenced was naive CD4+ T cells from PBMCs. Indicated subset: CD45RA+ positively selected. The chain links TRBV11-2 to TRBJ2-2; 7 bases fit TRBD1. The DNA of the CDR3 is TGTGCCAGCAGCTTGTACCCAAACAGGGGACACACCGGGGAGCTGTTTTTT. Translated, it gives CASSLYPNRGHTGELFF.